Included here is one T cell receptor beta chain sequence, with context. Its antigen is not known. Germline V gives CDR1 MNHNS, CDR2 SASEGT. This CDR3 is built from 14 residues. The V segment lost 5 bases and the J segment 4 bases; nucleotides outside the gene matches: 8. This sample is drawn from a study of identifying expanded T cells in peripheral blood. Clones were read by immunoSEQ multiplex PCR, and TCRdb kept only the in-frame ones, dropping some. The sample carries about 52,000 clones, 65% to 90% recorded once. Broader study findings: About 1.2 clones differed between technical replicates, versus approximately 16 and 19 over time.

The specimen sequenced was blood. The J gene is TRBJ2-7, the V gene TRBV6-1; TRBD1 matches 7 bases. This receptor was obtained from a person aged 18 to 75 in good health. Here the CDR3 DNA reads TGTGCCAGCAGTCTTTGGGACAGCGGATACGAGCAGTACGTC. Encoded protein: CASSLWDSGYEQYV.